The sequence of this TCR beta chain was determined in a study of CD8 T cells in Susac syndrome. CD8+ and CD4+ T cells from blood underwent TCR beta sequencing. Patients with stable or active relapsing-remitting disease, all of them treatment-naive, made up the multiple sclerosis controls. Purification of the CD8+ and CD4+ T cells relied on negative isolation, and TEMRA cells underwent FACS enrichment. Random hexamers primed reverse transcription of 0.5 to 1 ug RNA. immunoSEQ multiplex PCR amplified TCR beta CDR3 across 54 Vbeta, 13 Jbeta. From the immunoSEQ multiplex PCR reads, TCRdb called clonotypes with MiXCR, one entry per CDR3 protein. The sample includes some 150,000 distinct CDR3 sequences, 94% of them seen just once. The sequence was obtained from a human donor with multiple sclerosis. Sequencing was performed on CD8+ T cells from PBMCs.

The CDR3, as DNA: TGTGCCAGCAGTGAAAGTGGAAGCAATCAGCCCCAGCATTTT. Encoded protein: CASSESGSNQPQHF. The rearrangement uses TRBV6-4 and TRBJ1-5; no clear D gene. Germline V gene sequence: CDR1 MRHNA, CDR2 SNTAGT. The CDR3 runs 14 residues. The V gene lost 3 bases and the J gene lost 1 base, with 7 bases spanning the gap.